This record covers a single T cell receptor beta chain. The target antigen is unknown. The data belong to a study of Graves' ophthalmopathy and Graves' hyperthyroidism. As for the study in general: Hyperthyroidism was classified as stable if no ophthalmopathy occurred within 18 months of follow-up.

Study-wide results and limits: Ophthalmopathy versus stable hyperthyroidism: 13-signature model gave 87.88% sensitivity, approximately 80% specificity. Most thyroid clonotypes expanded beyond 0.001 frequency were also found in blood.

TCR beta CDR3 amplification used RNA transcripts. Second-round multiplex PCR came after a first-round RT-PCR that employed HTBI primers. From the multiplex PCR reads, TCRdb called clonotypes with MiXCR, one entry per CDR3 protein. Of around 1.1 million distinct CDR3 sequences in the sample, roughly 35% were seen once. The CDR3 length is 13 residues. V was clipped by 3 bases and J by 9 bases, with 14 bases between them. Germline-derived CDR1 and CDR2 are LNHDA and SQIVND (reference sequence). The TCR comes from an adult man with Graves' hyperthyroidism. The chain is built from TRBV19 and TRBJ2-5; no firm D call. Sequences were obtained from peripheral blood or thyroid tissue (not recorded which). The CDR3 protein is CASSIMGNQPQYF. CDR3 DNA sequence: TGTGCCAGTAGTATTATGGGCAATCAGCCCCAGTACTTC.